These 19 T cell receptor beta chains were all obtained from the same sample, sequenced in a study of cytomegalovirus exposure and HLA in healthy donors. Data came from immunoSEQ multiplex PCR; TCRdb stores just in-frame clones and leaves some out. The table shows nearly 200,000 clones, with roughly 88% occurring only once. The sample consisted of PBMCs. These receptor sequences come from a woman aged 30 to 39 in good health and CMV-seropositive.

The chain combines TRBV30 with TRBJ2-1; the D is unclear. The ends were cut back, 2 bases at V and 5 bases at J, with 7 bases in the middle. Germline CDR1 reads GTSNPN; CDR2 reads SVGIG (reference sequence). The CDR3 runs 12 residues. CDR3 in amino acids: CAWSRRNNEQFF. As DNA, the CDR3 is TGTGCCTGGAGTCGCAGAAACAATGAGCAGTTCTTC.

The V call is TRBV29-1, the J call TRBJ2-1; D possibly corresponds to TRBD1 (7 bases). The CDR3 runs to 12 residues. Germline values: CDR1 SQVTM, CDR2 ANQGSEA. Trimming removed 6 bases from V and 15 bases from J, with 21 bases in between. The CDR3 sequence: CSVQVGGQWLFF. CDR3 bases: TGCAGCGTACAGGTGGGGGGACAGTGGCTGTTCTTC.

The genes are TRBV5-6 and TRBJ1-5; a possible D gene is TRBD1 (5 bases). In germline, CDR1 is SGHDT, CDR2 YYEEEE. The CDR3 sequence is 12 residues long. The ends were cut back, 2 bases at V and 5 bases at J, with 5 bases in the middle. In DNA, the CDR3 is TGTGCCAGCAGCTTAGGGGATCAGCCCCAGCATTTT. This encodes CASSLGDQPQHF.

The chain links TRBV29-1 to TRBJ1-4; no reliable D call. The CDR3 sequence is 13 residues long. Germline V gene data show CDR1 as SQVTM and CDR2 as ANQGSEA. Deletions cut 6 bases from V and 0 bases from J, with 8 bases between. The DNA of the CDR3 is TGCAGCGTGGCACAAGCAACTAATGAAAAACTGTTTTTT. This codes for CSVAQATNEKLFF.

This chain links TRBV9 with TRBJ2-1, with TRBD2 matching over 10 bases. The junction had 8 bases not matched to a gene; V was cut back by 0 bases and J by 5 bases. The germline CDR1 and CDR2 sequences are SGDLS and YYNGEE. There are 17 residues in the CDR3. The CDR3: CASSVVASGSRNNEQFF. The CDR3 coding sequence is TGTGCCAGCAGCGTAGTGGCTAGCGGGAGCAGGAACAATGAGCAGTTCTTC. The whole variable domain, remainder taken from reference TRBV9 and TRBJ2-1, is DSGVTQTPKHLITATGQRVTLRCSPRSGDLSVYWYQQSLDQGLQFLIQYYNGEERAKGNILERFSAQQFPDLHSELNLSSLELGDSALYFCASSVVASGSRNNEQFFGPGTRLTVL.

This clone appeared once. This sequence joins TRBV19 and TRBJ1-1, with 11 positions matching TRBD1. The CDR3 loop spans 15 amino acids. The germline CDR1 and CDR2 sequences are LNHDA and SQIVND (reference sequence). V shed 7 bases and J 5 bases; nucleotides not matched to a gene: 9. The CDR3 nucleotides are TGTGCCAGTACCACCACGGGACAGGGGGGGACTGAAGCTTTCTTT. This codes for CASTTTGQGGTEAFF.

The V call is TRBV29-1, the J call TRBJ2-2; TRBD1 is a possible D gene (6 bases). The CDR3 consists of 13 residues. Trimming took 4 bases from V and 7 from J, leaving 13 bases between them. Germline loops: CDR1 SQVTM, CDR2 ANQGSEA. CDR3 region: CSVVRGGSGELFF. CDR3 DNA: TGCAGCGTTGTGAGAGGGGGAAGCGGGGAGCTGTTTTTT.

This clone came up once. The chain couples TRBV10-3 to TRBJ1-1, with no clear D. This CDR3 has 13 amino acids. The V end lost 4 bases, the J end lost 1 base, and 7 bases lay between the germline ends. Germline CDR1 is ENHRY and CDR2 is SYGVKD. This CDR3 reads CAISGPGNTEAFF. The CDR3 bases are TGTGCCATCAGTGGCCCGGGGAACACTGAAGCTTTCTTT.

J is TRBJ2-6 and V is TRBV9; possibly TRBD1 for D (6 bases). Trimming shortened V by 4 bases and J by 3 bases, and 14 bases separated the two germline ends. Germline values: CDR1 SGDLS, CDR2 YYNGEE. This CDR3 is 16 amino acids long. CDR3 in amino acids: CASSTHTGYGANVLTF. As DNA, the CDR3 is TGTGCCAGCAGCACACACACAGGGTATGGGGCCAACGTCCTGACTTTC. The full variable domain, its missing parts supplied by reference TRBV9 and TRBJ2-6, is DSGVTQTPKHLITATGQRVTLRCSPRSGDLSVYWYQQSLDQGLQFLIQYYNGEERAKGNILERFSAQQFPDLHSELNLSSLELGDSALYFCASSTHTGYGANVLTFGAGSRLTVL.

On this clone itself: Other nucleotide sequences in the sample specify the same CDR3. This sequence joins TRBV9 and TRBJ1-1; the D is unclear. This CDR3 has 13 residues. The germline CDR1 and CDR2 sequences are SGDLS and YYNGEE. V was shortened by 0 bases and J by 0 bases, with 3 bases between the two germline ends. The CDR3 sequence is CASSVAVNTEAFF. In DNA form, the CDR3 reads TGTGCCAGCAGCGTAGCCGTGAACACTGAAGCTTTCTTT.

V and J are TRBV4-1 and TRBJ1-1; D call uncertain. The CDR3 length is 12 residues. Trimming removed 4 bases from V and 4 bases from J, with 7 bases in between. From germline, CDR1 is MGHRA and CDR2 YSYEKL. The CDR3 DNA is TGCGCCAGCAGCCCACGGGGCACTGAAGCTTTCTTT. Amino acid sequence: CASSPRGTEAFF.

This chain uses TRBV5-1 with TRBJ2-6, with D possibly matching TRBD2 (6 bases). CDR1 and CDR2 (germline): SGHRS, YFSETQ. This CDR3 is built from 20 residues. V lost 4 bases and J 0 bases, leaving 23 bases between the germline ends. In DNA, the CDR3 is TGCGCCAGCAGCCAGACGAACATGGGACTTCTCCGCTCTGGGGCCAACGTCCTGACTTTC. Its protein product is CASSQTNMGLLRSGANVLTF. The variable domain in full, completed from reference TRBV5-1 and TRBJ2-6, reads KAGVTQTPRYLIKTRGQQVTLSCSPISGHRSVSWYQQTPGQGLQFLFEYFSETQRNKGNFPGRFSGRQFSNSRSEMNVSTLELGDSALYLCASSQTNMGLLRSGANVLTFGAGSRLTVL.

This chain uses TRBV2 with TRBJ2-4; TRBD1 matches at 8 bases. The J segment lost 7 bases and the V segment lost 3 bases, leaving 5 bases of the junction unmatched. Per the germline V gene, CDR1 is SNHLY and CDR2 is FYNNEI. This CDR3 comprises 14 residues. DNA of the CDR3: TGTGCCAGCAGTGACGGACAGGGTTGGAACATTCAGTACTTC. The encoded protein is CASSDGQGWNIQYF.

The chain combines TRBV11-3 with TRBJ2-5; 11 positions match TRBD2. The CDR3 extends over 16 amino acids. CDR1 SGHNT and CDR2 YENEEA come from the germline V gene. The V gene end was trimmed by 4 bases and the J gene end by 2 bases; junction bases not matched to a gene: 6. The CDR3: CASSSGTSGVQETQYF. DNA of the CDR3: TGTGCCAGCAGCTCCGGGACTAGCGGAGTACAAGAGACCCAGTACTTC. The whole variable domain, filled in from reference TRBV11-3 and TRBJ2-5, reads EAGVVQSPRYKIIEKKQPVAFWCNPISGHNTLYWYLQNLGQGPELLIRYENEEAVDDSQLPKDRFSAERLKGVDSTLKIQPAELGDSAVYLCASSSGTSGVQETQYFGPGTRLLVL.

The CDR3 DNA follows: TGTGCCTGGAGTAAGCCAACTGAAGCTTTCTTT. This translates into CAWSKPTEAFF. This chain joins TRBV30 and TRBJ1-1; D not certain. The V and J ends lost 2 bases and 5 bases respectively, with 6 bases between them. The CDR3 contains 11 residues. The V gene's germline CDR1 is GTSNPN and CDR2 SVGIG (reference sequence).

This chain connects TRBV2 to TRBJ2-6, with a possible D match to TRBD1 (5 bases). Trimming removed 6 bases from V and 4 bases from J, with 13 bases in between. The V gene's germline CDR1 is SNHLY and CDR2 FYNNEI. The CDR3 runs to 15 residues. CDR3 sequence: CASSKQVPGANVLTF. Here the CDR3 DNA reads TGTGCCAGCAGCAAACAGGTCCCCGGGGCCAACGTCCTGACTTTC.

The chain links TRBV5-1 to TRBJ1-2; TRBD1 agrees at 7 bases. The CDR3 consists of 15 residues. The J segment lost 6 bases and the V segment lost 0 bases, leaving 8 bases of the junction unmatched. Looked up from germline, CDR1 is SGHRS and CDR2 is YFSETQ. CDR3 residues: CASSLGDRGINGYTF. The DNA of the CDR3 is TGCGCCAGCAGCTTGGGGGACAGAGGAATCAATGGCTACACCTTC.

The chain combines TRBV28 with TRBJ1-1; no clear D gene. Germline CDR1 is MDHEN and CDR2 is SYDVKM. The V end lost 4 bases, the J end lost 5 bases, and 5 bases lay between the germline ends. The CDR3 loop spans 11 amino acids. CDR3 sequence: CASSSQTEAFF. The DNA of the CDR3 is TGTGCCAGCAGTTCACAAACTGAAGCTTTCTTT.

The rearrangement uses TRBV7-6 and TRBJ2-2; possibly TRBD1 for D (5 bases). V was trimmed by 3 bases and J by 1 base, leaving 9 bases between them. This CDR3 has 15 residues. Germline CDR1 reads SGHVS; CDR2 reads FNYEAQ. The CDR3 nucleotides are TGTGCCAGCAGCTTGGGGCTTCTGAACACCGGGGAGCTGTTTTTT. Residues: CASSLGLLNTGELFF.